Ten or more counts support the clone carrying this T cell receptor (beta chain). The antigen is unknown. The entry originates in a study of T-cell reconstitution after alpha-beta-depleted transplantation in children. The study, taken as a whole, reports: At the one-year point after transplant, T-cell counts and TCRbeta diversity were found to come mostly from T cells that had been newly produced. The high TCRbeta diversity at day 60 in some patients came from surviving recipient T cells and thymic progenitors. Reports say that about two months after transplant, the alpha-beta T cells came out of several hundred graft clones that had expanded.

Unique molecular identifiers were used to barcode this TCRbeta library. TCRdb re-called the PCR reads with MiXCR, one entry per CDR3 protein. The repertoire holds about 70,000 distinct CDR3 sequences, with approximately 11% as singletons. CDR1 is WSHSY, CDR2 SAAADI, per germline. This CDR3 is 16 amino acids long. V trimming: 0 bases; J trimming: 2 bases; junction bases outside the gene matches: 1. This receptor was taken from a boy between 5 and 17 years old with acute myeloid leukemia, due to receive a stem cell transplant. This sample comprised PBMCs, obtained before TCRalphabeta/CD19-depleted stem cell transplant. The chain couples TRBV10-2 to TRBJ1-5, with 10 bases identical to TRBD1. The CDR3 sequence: CASSESGTGGNQPQHF. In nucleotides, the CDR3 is TGCGCCAGCAGTGAGTCCGGGACAGGGGGCAATCAGCCCCAGCATTTT.